The rows below give T cell receptor beta chains drawn from one sample of a study of a mutant IDH1 vaccine in newly diagnosed glioma. Their recognized antigens are unknown. Assay used: immunoSEQ multiplex PCR; TCRdb lists only in-frame clones, some missing. The sample includes tens of thousands of clones, more than 80% of them seen just once. The sample consisted of PBMCs, taken from a glioma patient whose treatment included an IDH1 peptide vaccine. The origin of the receptors is a man aged 35-49 years with glioma. The CDR3 runs from the conserved cysteine through the conserved F or W. The D gene is left open where the match is weak. Only part of the rows carry a size: once, few, many, or a class if the clone is expanded.

d_call,v_call,j_call,clone_size,cdr3_aa,cdr3_nt
TRBD1,TRBV7-9,TRBJ2-2,-,CASSRTGGAGELFF,TGTGCCAGCAGCAGGACAGGGGGTGCCGGGGAGCTGTTTTTT
TRBD2,TRBV11-2,TRBJ2-1,-,CASSLSGSLNEQFF,TGTGCCAGCAGCTTGAGCGGGAGCCTCAATGAGCAGTTCTTC
-,TRBV4-3,TRBJ1-2,-,CASSQGAEGSYGYTF,TGCGCCAGCAGCCAAGGGGCAGAGGGCTCCTATGGCTACACCTTC
TRBD1,TRBV5-5,TRBJ2-7,-,CASSQGAGEQYF,TGTGCCAGCAGTCAGGGGGCAGGGGAGCAGTACTTC
-,TRBV7-3,TRBJ1-1,-,CASSLLGGTNTEAFF,TGTGCCAGCAGCTTATTGGGGGGCACGAACACTGAAGCTTTCTTT
TRBD2,TRBV5-6,TRBJ2-1,-,CAASGTSGGASYNEQFF,TGTGCCGCCTCAGGGACTAGCGGGGGGGCCTCCTACAATGAGCAGTTCTTC
-,TRBV4-3,TRBJ1-5,-,CASSQTSNQPQHF,TGCGCCAGCAGCCAAACCTCAAATCAGCCCCAGCATTTT
-,TRBV4-2,TRBJ2-3,once,CASSQDEGGSTDTQYF,TGTGCCAGCAGCCAAGATGAGGGCGGTAGCACAGATACGCAGTATTTT
-,TRBV18,TRBJ1-1,once,CASSPLTGGAFF,TGTGCCAGCTCACCTCTGACAGGAGGAGCTTTCTTT
-,TRBV5-4,TRBJ2-7,few,CASSLGGGDEQYF,TGTGCCAGCAGCTTAGGGGGGGGAGACGAGCAGTACTTC
-,TRBV9,TRBJ2-7,-,CASSVAQGAGSYEQYF,TGTGCCAGCAGCGTAGCTCAGGGTGCAGGCTCCTACGAGCAGTACTTC
-,TRBV28,TRBJ1-2,-,CASKQGSVSYTF,TGTGCCAGCAAGCAGGGTTCGGTTAGCTACACCTTC
TRBD1,TRBV9,TRBJ1-1,-,CASSGAGGGRTEAFF,TGTGCCAGCAGCGGTGCAGGGGGCGGGAGAACTGAAGCTTTCTTT
-,TRBV5-1,TRBJ2-1,-,CASSLDGVSYNEQFF,TGCGCCAGCAGCTTGGACGGAGTTTCCTACAATGAGCAGTTCTTC
-,TRBV6-5,TRBJ1-1,few,CASSYHPRNTEAFF,TGTGCCAGCAGTTACCATCCGAGGAACACTGAAGCTTTCTTT
-,TRBV19,TRBJ2-3,once,CASSMNGMTDTQYF,TGTGCCAGTAGTATGAACGGGATGACGGATACGCAGTATTTT
TRBD2,TRBV18,TRBJ2-5,-,CASSPLGEGEQYF,TGTGCCAGCTCCCCATTAGGGGAGGGAGAGCAGTACTTC
TRBD1,TRBV7-2,TRBJ2-7,-,CASSSRRTTDGTGVYEQYF,TGTGCCAGCAGCTCCAGGCGAACAACGGACGGGACAGGGGTCTACGAGCAGTACTTC
TRBD1,TRBV7-9,TRBJ2-3,-,CASSSGQGARTDTQYF,TGTGCCAGCAGCTCTGGACAGGGGGCCCGCACAGATACGCAGTATTTT
-,TRBV15,TRBJ2-7,once,CATSSRVAHEQYF,TGTGCCACCAGCTCCAGGGTCGCTCACGAGCAGTACTTC
-,TRBV6-1,TRBJ1-6,once,CASSADRQNSPLHF,TGTGCCAGCAGTGCCGACAGGCAAAATTCACCCCTCCACTTT
-,TRBV6-6,TRBJ2-5,once,CASSYDSQEGETQYF,TGTGCCAGCAGTTACGACAGTCAAGAAGGAGAGACCCAGTACTTC
TRBD1,TRBV6-1,TRBJ2-5,-,CASSERGTGWKTQYF,TGTGCCAGCAGTGAAAGGGGGACAGGGTGGAAGACCCAGTACTTC
TRBD2,TRBV7-2,TRBJ2-2,-,CASKRGGLTGELFF,TGTGCCAGCAAACGGGGGGGTTTAACCGGGGAGCTGTTTTTT
TRBD1,TRBV30,TRBJ1-2,-,CAWVGQGGYGYTF,TGTGCCTGGGTTGGACAGGGGGGATATGGCTACACCTTC
-,TRBV6-5,TRBJ1-1,-,CASSYSQRHTEAFF,TGTGCCAGCAGTTACTCGCAGAGGCACACTGAAGCTTTCTTT
-,TRBV9,TRBJ1-4,-,CASSVSQARNEKLFF,TGTGCCAGCAGCGTATCACAGGCCCGTAATGAAAAACTGTTTTTT
TRBD1,TRBV19,TRBJ2-2,few,CASSGSGTELTGELFF,TGTGCCAGTAGTGGTTCCGGGACAGAGCTTACCGGGGAGCTGTTTTTT